Below, 25 T cell receptor beta chains from the same sample are listed, as sequenced in a study of T cell changes during pregnancy in multiple sclerosis. Clones were sequenced by immunoSEQ multiplex PCR, and TCRdb holds only the in-frame ones, with some missing. The table has about 52,000 clones, approximately 92% seen once. Specimen: CD4+ T cells from peripheral blood mononuclear cells, collected in the third trimester of pregnancy. The receptors stem from a female donor with multiple sclerosis, enrolled in a pregnancy study.

This clone has a single count. The rearrangement joins TRBV7-2 to TRBJ1-6; TRBD1 is a possible D gene (6 bases). CDR1 is SGHTA, CDR2 FQGNSA, per germline. V was shortened by 8 bases and J by 0 bases, with 11 bases between the two germline ends. The CDR3 totals 15 residues. The CDR3 spells CASRQGSSYNSPLHF. For the CDR3, the DNA is TGTGCCAGCCGGCAGGGGAGCTCCTATAATTCACCCCTCCACTTT.

The chain is built from TRBV5-4 and TRBJ1-1, with D uncertain. Trimming left V 1 base short and J 2 bases short, with 6 bases between. CDR1 SGHNT and CDR2 YYREEE come from the germline V gene (reference sequence). The CDR3 covers 13 residues. The chain's CDR3 is CASSLTLNTEAFF. The CDR3 DNA is TGTGCCAGCAGCTTGACTCTAAACACTGAAGCTTTCTTT. The variable domain in full, completed from reference TRBV5-4 and TRBJ1-1, reads ETGVTQSPTHLIKTRGQQVTLRCSSQSGHNTVSWYQQALGQGPQFIFQYYREEENGRGNFPPRFSGLQFPNYSSELNVNALELDDSALYLCASSLTLNTEAFFGQGTRLTVV.

J is TRBJ1-6 and V is TRBV5-1; 8 bases match TRBD1. Germline V CDR1 and CDR2: SGHRS, YFSETQ. This CDR3 has 14 residues. J lost 7 bases, V lost 0 bases, and 0 bases had no gene match. The CDR3 region has the DNA TGCGCCAGCAGCTTGGGACAGGGGAATTCACCCCTCCACTTT. Its translation is CASSLGQGNSPLHF.

This clone has just one count. The rearrangement links TRBV6-1 to TRBJ2-1; 9 bases agree with TRBD2. The germline CDR1 and CDR2 sequences are MNHNS and SASEGT. The junction had 6 bases not matched to a gene; V was cut back by 4 bases and J by 2 bases. The CDR3 runs 16 residues. The CDR3 protein is CASSARGGATYNEQFF. For the CDR3, the DNA is TGTGCCAGCAGTGCCCGCGGGGGGGCAACCTACAATGAGCAGTTCTTC.

The gene calls are TRBV5-1 and TRBJ2-7; TRBD1 is a possible D gene (6 bases). Trimming removed 0 bases at V and 3 bases at J, with 10 bases between. The CDR3 is made up of 14 amino acids. CDR1 is SGHRS and CDR2 is YFSETQ in the germline V gene. The CDR3 loop reads CASSLGRGGYEQYF. CDR3 in DNA: TGCGCCAGCAGCTTGGGCCGAGGGGGCTACGAGCAGTACTTC.

This chain links TRBV23-1 with TRBJ1-5; D possibly corresponds to TRBD1 (5 bases). TRBV23-1 belongs to the ORF category, with a function that is uncertain. The CDR3 is made up of 14 amino acids. V gave up 3 bases and J gave up 6 bases, with 12 bases separating them. DNA for the CDR3: TGCGCCAGCAGTCATGGCGGGGCAGGTCAGCCCCAGCATTTT. Amino acid sequence: CASSHGGAGQPQHF.

The gene calls are TRBV7-2 and TRBJ1-3; D is unclear. Trimming cost V 3 bases and J 3 bases, with 9 bases left between them. Germline CDR1 SGHTA, CDR2 FQGNSA. This CDR3 spans 14 amino acids. CDR3 bases: TGTGCCAGCAGCTTTAACAGTGGTGGAAACACCATATATTTT. Translating gives CASSFNSGGNTIYF. The full variable domain, with the rest looked up from reference TRBV7-2 and TRBJ1-3, is GAGVSQSPSNKVTEKGKDVELRCDPISGHTALYWYRQSLGQGLEFLIYFQGNSAPDKSGLPSDRFSAERTGGSVSTLTIQRTQQEDSAVYLCASSFNSGGNTIYFGEGSWLTVV.

The chain combines TRBV5-5 with TRBJ1-2; no definite D call. Germline V gene sequence: CDR1 SGHKS, CDR2 YYEKEE (reference sequence). This CDR3 has 13 amino acids. Trimming shortened V by 2 bases and J by 8 bases, and 13 bases separated the two germline ends. CDR3 loop: CASSFAQEGGYTF. CDR3 nucleotides: TGTGCCAGCAGCTTCGCGCAGGAGGGAGGCTACACCTTC.

The genes are TRBV19 and TRBJ1-6; D unresolved. The CDR3 sequence is 13 residues long. The germline V gene has CDR1 LNHDA and CDR2 SQIVND (reference sequence). V was cut by 11 bases and J by 1 base, with 9 bases left in between. The CDR3 DNA reads as TGTGCCGGACCGGGATCCTATAATTCACCCCTCCACTTT. It codes for CAGPGSYNSPLHF. Full variable domain (outside the CDR3, taken from reference TRBV19 and TRBJ1-6): DGGITQSPKYLFRKEGQNVTLSCEQNLNHDAMYWYRQDPGQGLRLIYYSQIVNDFQKGDIAEGYSVSREKKESFPLTVTSAQKNPTAFYLCAGPGSYNSPLHFGNGTRLTVT.

The rearrangement joins TRBV6-1 to TRBJ2-5, with D uncertain. Germline V lookup: CDR1 MNHNS, CDR2 SASEGT. The ends were cut back, 4 bases at V and 1 base at J, with 7 bases in the middle. The CDR3 extends over 13 amino acids. DNA of the CDR3: TGTGCCAGCAGTGGAGTGATCCAAGAGACCCAGTACTTC. It codes for CASSGVIQETQYF.

This chain uses TRBV10-3 with TRBJ2-1, with 14 nucleotides matching TRBD2. The V segment lost 8 bases and the J segment 0 bases; nucleotides outside the gene matches: 3. CDR1 is ENHRY and CDR2 is SYGVKD in the germline V gene. This CDR3 spans 16 amino acids. Written as DNA, the CDR3 is TGTGCCATCGGACTAGCGGGGGGAAGCTCCTACAATGAGCAGTTCTTC. Amino acids: CAIGLAGGSSYNEQFF.

This clone has more than one count but fewer than ten. The V call is TRBV7-2, the J call TRBJ1-2; a possible D gene is TRBD1 (5 bases). The CDR3 consists of 14 residues. With 4 bases removed from V and 6 bases from J, the gap between germline ends came to 15 bases. Germline V lookup: CDR1 SGHTA, CDR2 FQGNSA. In nucleotides, the CDR3 is TGTGCCAGCAGCTCACCCGACAGCCGCGATGGCTACACCTTC. It translates to CASSSPDSRDGYTF.

The chain has TRBV19 and TRBJ1-6; the D is unclear. This CDR3 comprises 15 residues. Trimming took 5 bases from V and 7 from J, leaving 15 bases between them. Germline V gene sequence: CDR1 LNHDA, CDR2 SQIVND (reference sequence). This CDR3 is CASSQTGMLNSPLHF. The CDR3 DNA follows: TGTGCCAGTAGTCAGACGGGAATGCTGAATTCACCCCTCCACTTT.

The V and J genes are TRBV25-1 and TRBJ2-2; D gene uncertain. CDR3 length equals 13 residues. The V and J ends lost 5 bases and 8 bases respectively, with 12 bases between them. The germline gives CDR1 MGHDK, CDR2 SYGVNS. CDR3 bases: TGTGCCAGCAGTTACCAGGAAGGAGGGGAGCTGTTTTTT. It encodes CASSYQEGGELFF.

The chain employs TRBV19 and TRBJ1-1; 10 bases are shared with TRBD1. CDR3 length: 14 residues. J gave up 5 bases and V 4 bases, and 4 bases lay outside the gene matches. Germline V gene lookup returns CDR1 LNHDA and CDR2 SQIVND (reference sequence). The CDR3 DNA sequence: TGTGCCAGTAGTACCGACAGGGGGCGAACTGAAGCTTTCTTT. This encodes CASSTDRGRTEAFF.

V usage is TRBV4-3 and J usage is TRBJ1-2; 9 bases match TRBD1. The CDR3 is 16 amino acids. Per the germline V gene, CDR1 is LGHNA and CDR2 is YSLEER. Germline trimming cut 4 bases from V and 3 bases from J; bases unmatched to any gene: 9. CDR3 sequence: CASSRTYRGLDYGYTF. The CDR3 region has the DNA TGCGCCAGCAGCCGTACATACAGGGGGCTAGACTATGGCTACACCTTC.

The chain joins TRBV2 to TRBJ1-4; the match to TRBD1 covers 9 bases. V was clipped by 6 bases and J by 7 bases; unmatched bases: 6. In germline, CDR1 is SNHLY, CDR2 FYNNEI. The CDR3 loop spans 14 amino acids. The CDR3 DNA sequence: TGTGCCAGCAGGAGGGACAGGGCCGGTGAAAAACTGTTTTTT. Its translation is CASRRDRAGEKLFF.

This sequence joins TRBV7-9 and TRBJ2-5; 9 nucleotides agree with TRBD2. V was clipped by 5 bases and J by 4 bases; unmatched bases: 5. Germline V lookup: CDR1 SEHNR, CDR2 FQNEAQ (reference sequence). The CDR3 runs 14 residues. CDR3 sequence: CASSRSGGGETQYF. The CDR3 bases are TGTGCCAGCAGCCGTAGCGGGGGCGGAGAGACCCAGTACTTC.

The rearrangement joins TRBV11-2 to TRBJ2-7; 9 bases are shared with TRBD2. After removal of 5 bases from V and 4 bases from J, the junction contained 18 bases not matched to a gene. Germline-derived CDR1 and CDR2 are SGHAT and FQNNGV. The CDR3 has 18 residues. The CDR3 DNA follows: TGTGCCAGCAGCCTACACCGCGGGGGGGGAATATTAGGGTACGAGCAGTACTTC. Translation gives CASSLHRGGGILGYEQYF.

The chain joins TRBV6-5 to TRBJ2-7; no firm D call. Germline V gene sequence: CDR1 MNHEY, CDR2 SVGAGI. The CDR3 covers 14 residues. V was clipped by 2 bases and J by 4 bases, with 12 bases between them. CDR3 region: CASSYRGPPYEQYF. For the CDR3, the DNA is TGTGCCAGCAGTTACCGCGGCCCTCCTTACGAGCAGTACTTC.

This sequence joins TRBV30 and TRBJ1-1; 7 nucleotides align to TRBD1. This CDR3 has 14 amino acids. V trimming: 4 bases; J trimming: 5 bases; junction bases outside the gene matches: 10. CDR1 GTSNPN and CDR2 SVGIG come from the germline V gene (reference sequence). The DNA for the CDR3 is TGTGCCTGGATGGGGGACAGAGGACCAACTGAAGCTTTCTTT. Protein sequence: CAWMGDRGPTEAFF.

J is TRBJ1-1 and V is TRBV19; D gene ambiguous. The CDR3 is made up of 15 amino acids. V was cut by 3 bases and J by 2 bases, with 13 bases left in between. Germline-derived CDR1 and CDR2 are LNHDA and SQIVND (reference sequence). In DNA form, the CDR3 reads TGTGCCAGTAGTATTACTTCGGTCCAAAACACTGAAGCTTTCTTT. Amino acids: CASSITSVQNTEAFF.

V gene TRBV27 combines with J gene TRBJ1-1, with 8 bases identical to TRBD1. Trimming cost V 6 bases and J 4 bases; bases outside gene matches: 7. In germline, CDR1 is MNHEY, CDR2 SMNVEV (reference sequence). This CDR3 is built from 14 residues. CDR3 amino acids: CASRLQGAPTEAFF. The DNA of the CDR3 is TGTGCCAGCAGACTTCAGGGGGCGCCCACTGAAGCTTTCTTT.

V is TRBV2 and J is TRBJ2-5, with D tentatively TRBD2 (6 bases). The CDR3 runs 14 residues. Trimming pared 7 bases from V and 0 bases from J, leaving 12 bases between. CDR1 and CDR2 from the germline V gene are SNHLY and FYNNEI. The CDR3 sequence: CASIGGTYQETQYF. CDR3 DNA: TGTGCCAGCATTGGGGGGACGTACCAAGAGACCCAGTACTTC.

The chain joins TRBV6-1 to TRBJ2-4; TRBD1 might be the D (6 bases). This CDR3 comprises 18 residues. The V end lost 2 bases, the J end lost 1 base, and 18 bases lay between the germline ends. CDR1 is MNHNS and CDR2 is SASEGT in the germline V gene. The DNA for the CDR3 is TGTGCCAGCAGTGAAAGGGGGACGGGTTTATCGGCCAAAAACATTCAGTACTTC. Protein sequence: CASSERGTGLSAKNIQYF.